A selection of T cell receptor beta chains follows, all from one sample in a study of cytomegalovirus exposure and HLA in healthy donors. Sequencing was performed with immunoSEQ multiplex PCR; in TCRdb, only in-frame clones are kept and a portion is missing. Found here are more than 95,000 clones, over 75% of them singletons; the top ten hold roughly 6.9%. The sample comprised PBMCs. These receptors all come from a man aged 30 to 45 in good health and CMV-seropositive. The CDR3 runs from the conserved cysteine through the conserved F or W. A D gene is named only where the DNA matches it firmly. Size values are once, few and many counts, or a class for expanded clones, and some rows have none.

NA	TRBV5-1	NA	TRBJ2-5	TGCGCCAGCAGCTTGGACTGGGGAGGAGAGACCCAGTACTTC	CASSLDWGGETQYF
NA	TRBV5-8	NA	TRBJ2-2	TGTGCCAGCAGCCCTTATTCAGGGGTCGGCACCGGGGAGCTGTTTTTT	CASSPYSGVGTGELFF
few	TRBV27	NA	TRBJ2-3	TGTGCCAGCAGCCTGCGCGGCAACCAAATTTATACGCAGTATTTT	CASSLRGNQIYTQYF
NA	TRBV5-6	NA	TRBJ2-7	TGTGCCAGCAGCCGACAGTTGGGGTACGAGCAGTACTTC	CASSRQLGYEQYF
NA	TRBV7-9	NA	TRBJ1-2	TGTGCCAGCAGCCTCGGAGTAGGGGGAACCTTC	CASSLGVGGTF
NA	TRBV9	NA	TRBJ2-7	TGTGCCAGCAGCGTTAGCCCCTCCTACGAGCAGTACTTC	CASSVSPSYEQYF
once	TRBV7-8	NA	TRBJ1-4	TGTGCCAGCAGCTTAGTACGTCGGCCCCTGGAGGGTGAAAAACTGTTTTTT	CASSLVRRPLEGEKLFF
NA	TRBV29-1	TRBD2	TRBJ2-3	TGCAGCGTTGCAAGAGGTAGCGGGGGGGCAGTAGATACGCAGTATTTT	CSVARGSGGAVDTQYF
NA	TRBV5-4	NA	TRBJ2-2	TGTGCCAGCAGCTTGGGGGTGGGAGAGGGCGCCGGGGAGCTGTTTTTT	CASSLGVGEGAGELFF
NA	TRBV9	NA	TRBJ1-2	TGTGCCAGCAGTGGCAGTGGGAGTCCTTATGGCTACACCTTC	CASSGSGSPYGYTF
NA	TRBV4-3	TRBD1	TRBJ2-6	TGCGCCAGCAGCCAAGATGGGCACAGGGGCAGGGCTGGGGCCAACGTCCTGACTTTC	CASSQDGHRGRAGANVLTF
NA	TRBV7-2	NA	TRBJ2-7	TGTGCCAGCAGCTTGGGCTCCGGTCCCCACGAGCAGTACTTC	CASSLGSGPHEQYF
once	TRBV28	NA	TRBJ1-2	TGTGCCAGCAGTTTGTTATCGCGGGACTCAGTGACCTATGGCTACACCTTC	CASSLLSRDSVTYGYTF
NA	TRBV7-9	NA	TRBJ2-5	TGTGCCAGCAGACTAGTGGGAGGGGGAAGCGAGACCCAGTACTTC	CASRLVGGGSETQYF
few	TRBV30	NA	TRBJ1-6	TGTGCCTGGACAGCGGGACTGGTCAATTCACCCCTCCACTTT	CAWTAGLVNSPLHF
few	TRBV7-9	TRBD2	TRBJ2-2	TGTGCCAGCAGCTTAGGGGTAGCGGGGGCCTCCACCGGGGAGCTGTTTTTT	CASSLGVAGASTGELFF
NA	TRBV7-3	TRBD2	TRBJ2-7	TGTGCCAGCAGCACACCGAGCGGGGGGGCCTACGAGCAGTACTTC	CASSTPSGGAYEQYF
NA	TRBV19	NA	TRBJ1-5	TGTGCCAGTAGTCTACAGAGTTATAGCAATCAGCCCCAGCATTTT	CASSLQSYSNQPQHF
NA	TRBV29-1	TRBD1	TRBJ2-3	TGCAGCGTTGAAGGGGGAGAGGAGACAGGGCCAGATACGCAGTATTTT	CSVEGGEETGPDTQYF
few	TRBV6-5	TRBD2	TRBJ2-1	TGTGCCAGCAGTTACTCGAGGACTAGCGGATACAATGAGCAGTTCTTC	CASSYSRTSGYNEQFF
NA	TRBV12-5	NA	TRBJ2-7	TGTGCTAGTGGTTTGGTACTTTCAGAGCAGTACTTC	CASGLVLSEQYF
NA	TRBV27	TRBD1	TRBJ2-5	TGTGCCAGCAGTTTATCGTGGCAGGGGGCAGAGACCCAGTACTTC	CASSLSWQGAETQYF
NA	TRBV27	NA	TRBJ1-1	TGTGCCAGCAGTGGGATCCTACAGGGGAACACTGAAGCTTTCTTT	CASSGILQGNTEAFF
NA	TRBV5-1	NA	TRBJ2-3	TGCGCCAGCAGCTTGGACCCTACCACAGATACGCAGTATTTT	CASSLDPTTDTQYF
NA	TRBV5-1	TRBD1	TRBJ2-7	TGCGCCAGCAAGTTAACTGCAGGGGGTGTGATCTCCTACGAGCAGTACTTC	CASKLTAGGVISYEQYF
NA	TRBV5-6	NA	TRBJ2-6	TGTGCCAGCAGCTCCCGACTCTTCTCTGGGGCCAACGTCCTGACTTTC	CASSSRLFSGANVLTF
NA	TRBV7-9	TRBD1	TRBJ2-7	TGTGCCAGCAGCCGACAGGGTGGTTACGAGCAGTACTTC	CASSRQGGYEQYF
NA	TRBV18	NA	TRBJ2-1	TGTGCCAGCTCAGCACGGCACCCCGTTGAGCAGTTCTTC	CASSARHPVEQFF
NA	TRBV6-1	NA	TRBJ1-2	TGTGCCAGCAGTGAAGGAGGGGGTCGGAATTATGGCTACACCTTC	CASSEGGGRNYGYTF
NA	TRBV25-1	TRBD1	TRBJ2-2	TGTGCCAGCAGTCGCTCGGACAGGGTGGGAACCGGGGAGCTGTTTTTT	CASSRSDRVGTGELFF
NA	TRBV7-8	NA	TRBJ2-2	TGTGCCAGCAGCTTAGCGCTTAGGGCATACGGGGCCGGGGAGCTGTTTTTT	CASSLALRAYGAGELFF
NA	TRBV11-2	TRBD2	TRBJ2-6	TGTGCCAGCAGCACCCTCCGGGAGGGGCGGGGGGCCAACGTCCTGACTTTC	CASSTLREGRGANVLTF